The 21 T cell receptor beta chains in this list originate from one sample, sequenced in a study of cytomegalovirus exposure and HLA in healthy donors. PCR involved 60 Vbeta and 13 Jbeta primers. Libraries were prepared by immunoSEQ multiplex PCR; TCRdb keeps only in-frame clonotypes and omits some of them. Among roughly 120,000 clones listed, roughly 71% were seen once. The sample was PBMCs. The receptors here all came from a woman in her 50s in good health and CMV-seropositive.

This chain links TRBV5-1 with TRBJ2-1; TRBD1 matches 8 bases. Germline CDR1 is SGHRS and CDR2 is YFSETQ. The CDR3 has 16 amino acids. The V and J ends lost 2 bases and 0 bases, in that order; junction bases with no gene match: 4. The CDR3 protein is CASSLQGVSSYNEQFF. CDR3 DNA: TGCGCCAGCAGCTTACAGGGGGTGAGCTCCTACAATGAGCAGTTCTTC.

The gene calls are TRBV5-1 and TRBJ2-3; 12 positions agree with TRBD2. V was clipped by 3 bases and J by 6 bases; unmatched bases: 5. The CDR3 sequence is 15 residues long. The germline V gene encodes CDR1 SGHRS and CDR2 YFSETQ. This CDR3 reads CASSSGLAGTDTQYF. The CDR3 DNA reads TGCGCCAGCAGCTCAGGACTAGCGGGGACGGATACGCAGTATTTT.

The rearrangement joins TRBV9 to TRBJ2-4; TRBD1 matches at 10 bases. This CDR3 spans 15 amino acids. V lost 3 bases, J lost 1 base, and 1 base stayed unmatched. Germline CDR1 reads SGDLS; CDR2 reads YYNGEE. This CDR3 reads CASSGTGGAKNIQYF. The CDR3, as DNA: TGTGCCAGCAGCGGGACAGGGGGGGCCAAAAACATTCAGTACTTC. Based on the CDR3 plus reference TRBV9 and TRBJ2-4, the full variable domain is DSGVTQTPKHLITATGQRVTLRCSPRSGDLSVYWYQQSLDQGLQFLIQYYNGEERAKGNILERFSAQQFPDLHSELNLSSLELGDSALYFCASSGTGGAKNIQYFGAGTRLSVL.

In nucleotides, the CDR3 is TGTGCCAGCAGATCGCCCGGGCGCGGGCAAGAGACCCAGTACTTC. Translating gives CASRSPGRGQETQYF. This chain joins TRBV7-2 and TRBJ2-5; possibly TRBD2 for D (5 bases). CDR3 length: 15 amino acids. Germline CDR1 reads SGHTA; CDR2 reads FQGNSA. Trimming removed 6 bases from V and 2 bases from J, with 16 bases in between.

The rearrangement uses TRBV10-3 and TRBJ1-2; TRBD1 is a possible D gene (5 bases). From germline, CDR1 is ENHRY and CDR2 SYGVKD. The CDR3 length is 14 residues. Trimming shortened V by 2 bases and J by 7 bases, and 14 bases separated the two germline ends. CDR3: CAISEVEGAPGYTF. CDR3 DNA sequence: TGTGCCATCAGTGAGGTTGAAGGGGCGCCTGGCTACACCTTC.

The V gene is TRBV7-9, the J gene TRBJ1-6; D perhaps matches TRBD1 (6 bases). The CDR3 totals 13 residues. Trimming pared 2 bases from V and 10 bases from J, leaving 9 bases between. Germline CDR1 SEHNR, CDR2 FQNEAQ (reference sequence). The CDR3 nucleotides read TGTGCCAGCAGCTTACAGGGACAATCACCCCTCCACTTT. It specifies CASSLQGQSPLHF. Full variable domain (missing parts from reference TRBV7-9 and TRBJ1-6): DTGVSQNPRHKITKRGQNVTFRCDPISEHNRLYWYRQTLGQGPEFLTYFQNEAQLEKSRLLSDRFSAERPKGSFSTLEIQRTEQGDSAMYLCASSLQGQSPLHFGNGTRLTVT.

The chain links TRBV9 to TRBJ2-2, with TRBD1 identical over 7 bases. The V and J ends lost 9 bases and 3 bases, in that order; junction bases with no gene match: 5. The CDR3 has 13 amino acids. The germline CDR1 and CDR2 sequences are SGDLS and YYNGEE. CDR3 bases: TGTGCCACTCGGGACAGATACACCGGGGAGCTGTTTTTT. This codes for CATRDRYTGELFF.

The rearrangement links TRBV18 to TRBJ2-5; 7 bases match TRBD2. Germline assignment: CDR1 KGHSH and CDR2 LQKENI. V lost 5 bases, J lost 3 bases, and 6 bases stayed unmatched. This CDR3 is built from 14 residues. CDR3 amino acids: CASSLGLVEETQYF. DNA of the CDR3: TGTGCCAGCTCATTAGGACTAGTCGAAGAGACCCAGTACTTC.

CDR3: CASSLGDSDEQFF. The CDR3 DNA reads TGTGCCAGCAGCTTAGGAGACAGCGATGAGCAGTTCTTC. J is TRBJ2-1 and V is TRBV5-4; TRBD1 might be the D (5 bases). Germline values: CDR1 SGHNT, CDR2 YYREEE (reference sequence). CDR3 length: 13 amino acids. V was shortened by 2 bases and J by 8 bases, with 11 bases between the two germline ends.

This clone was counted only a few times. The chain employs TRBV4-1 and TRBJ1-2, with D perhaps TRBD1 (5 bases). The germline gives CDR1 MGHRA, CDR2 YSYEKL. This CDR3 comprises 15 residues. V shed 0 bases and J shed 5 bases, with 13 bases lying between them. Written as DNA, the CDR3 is TGCGCCAGCAGCCAAGATCAACAGGTGATTTATGGCTACACCTTC. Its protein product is CASSQDQQVIYGYTF.

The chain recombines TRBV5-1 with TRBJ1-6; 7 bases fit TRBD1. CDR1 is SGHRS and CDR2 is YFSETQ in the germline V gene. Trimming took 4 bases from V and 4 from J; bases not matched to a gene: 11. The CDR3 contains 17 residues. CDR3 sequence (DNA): TGCGCCAGCAGCCCTCAGGGACAGATTTTTTATAATTCACCCCTCCACTTT. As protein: CASSPQGQIFYNSPLHF. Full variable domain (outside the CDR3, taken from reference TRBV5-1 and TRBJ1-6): KAGVTQTPRYLIKTRGQQVTLSCSPISGHRSVSWYQQTPGQGLQFLFEYFSETQRNKGNFPGRFSGRQFSNSRSEMNVSTLELGDSALYLCASSPQGQIFYNSPLHFGNGTRLTVT.

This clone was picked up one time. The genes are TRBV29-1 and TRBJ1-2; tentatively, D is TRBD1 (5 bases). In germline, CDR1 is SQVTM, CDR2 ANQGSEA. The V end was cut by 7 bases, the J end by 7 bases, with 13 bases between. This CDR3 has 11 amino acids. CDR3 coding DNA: TGCAGCGCCTGGGGGGGTTCTGGCTACACCTTC. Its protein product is CSAWGGSGYTF.

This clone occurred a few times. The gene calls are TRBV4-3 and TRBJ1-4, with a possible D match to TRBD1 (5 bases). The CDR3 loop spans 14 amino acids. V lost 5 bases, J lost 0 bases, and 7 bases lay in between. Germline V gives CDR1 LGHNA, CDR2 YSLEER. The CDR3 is CASSFRATNEKLFF. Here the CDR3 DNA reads TGCGCCAGCAGCTTCAGGGCAACTAATGAAAAACTGTTTTTT.

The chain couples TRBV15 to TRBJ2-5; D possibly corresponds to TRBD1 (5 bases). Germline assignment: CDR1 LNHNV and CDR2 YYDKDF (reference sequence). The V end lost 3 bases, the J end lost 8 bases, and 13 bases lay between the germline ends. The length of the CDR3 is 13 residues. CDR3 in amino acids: CATSRDKSETQYF. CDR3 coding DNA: TGTGCCACCAGCAGGGACAAATCCGAAACCCAGTACTTC.

CDR3 protein: CASSVAALAVYEQYF. The CDR3 nucleotides are TGTGCCAGCAGCGTTGCGGCACTAGCGGTCTACGAGCAGTACTTC. The chain couples TRBV9 to TRBJ2-5; 8 bases fit TRBD2. With the DNA end fitting TRBJ2-7 better, the J assignment may be wrong. Germline CDR1 is SGDLS and CDR2 is YYNGEE. The length of the CDR3 is 15 residues.

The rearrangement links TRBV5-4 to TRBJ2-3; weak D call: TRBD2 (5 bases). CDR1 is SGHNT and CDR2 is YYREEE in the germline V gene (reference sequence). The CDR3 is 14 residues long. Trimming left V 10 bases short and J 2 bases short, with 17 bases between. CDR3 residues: CAERNLDNTDTQYF. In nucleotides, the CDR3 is TGTGCCGAGCGGAACCTTGACAACACAGATACGCAGTATTTT.

CDR3 coding DNA: TGTGCCAGCAGCTCCGGGACAGGGCGGTATGGCTACACCTTC. It yields the protein CASSSGTGRYGYTF. The V call is TRBV7-2, the J call TRBJ1-2; 9 bases line up with TRBD1. Germline CDR1 SGHTA, CDR2 FQGNSA. V dropped 4 bases and J dropped 5; count of bases not matched to a gene: 5. The CDR3 is made up of 14 amino acids.

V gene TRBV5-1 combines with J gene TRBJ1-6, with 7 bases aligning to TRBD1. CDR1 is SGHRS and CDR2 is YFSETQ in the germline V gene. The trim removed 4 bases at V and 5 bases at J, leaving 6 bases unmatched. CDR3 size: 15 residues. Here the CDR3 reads CASSPGGTDNSPLHF. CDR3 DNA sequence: TGCGCCAGCAGCCCCGGTGGGACAGATAATTCACCCCTCCACTTT. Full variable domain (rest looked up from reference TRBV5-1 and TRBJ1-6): KAGVTQTPRYLIKTRGQQVTLSCSPISGHRSVSWYQQTPGQGLQFLFEYFSETQRNKGNFPGRFSGRQFSNSRSEMNVSTLELGDSALYLCASSPGGTDNSPLHFGNGTRLTVT.

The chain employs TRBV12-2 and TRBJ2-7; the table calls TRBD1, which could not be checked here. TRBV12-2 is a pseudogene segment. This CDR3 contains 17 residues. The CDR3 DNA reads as TGTGCAAGTCGCTTAGGGTCCCCAGGGGCCCCCCAGAGAGAGCAGTACTTC. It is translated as CASRLGSPGAPQREQYF.

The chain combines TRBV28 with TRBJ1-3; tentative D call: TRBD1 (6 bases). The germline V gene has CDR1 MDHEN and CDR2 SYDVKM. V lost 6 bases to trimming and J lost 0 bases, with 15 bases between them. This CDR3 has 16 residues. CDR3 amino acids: CASRPRDTSSGNTIYF. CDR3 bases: TGTGCCAGCAGGCCCCGGGACACCAGCTCTGGAAACACCATATATTTT.

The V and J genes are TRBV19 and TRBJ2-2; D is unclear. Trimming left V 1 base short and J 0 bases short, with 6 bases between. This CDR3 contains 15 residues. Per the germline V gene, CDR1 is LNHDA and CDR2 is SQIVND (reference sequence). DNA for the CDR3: TGTGCCAGTAGTATAGTCGGTACGAACACCGGGGAGCTGTTTTTT. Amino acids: CASSIVGTNTGELFF.